Following are 26 T cell receptor beta chains from one sample sequenced in a study of CD8 T cells in ankylosing spondylitis. MiXCR, applied by TCRdb to the 5' RACE reads, yields one record per CDR3 protein. Counted here are 250,000 to 350,000 distinct CDR3 sequences, less than 25% occurring once; the ten biggest clones make up 3.5%. The material sequenced was blood, either unsorted or a sorted T cell fraction (not recorded which). The receptors come from a female donor with ankylosing spondylitis or in good health (not recorded which).

V gene TRBV5-6 combines with J gene TRBJ1-4; D ambiguous. Germline assignment: CDR1 SGHDT and CDR2 YYEEEE. The CDR3 loop spans 14 amino acids. Trimming left V 0 bases short and J 5 bases short, with 8 bases between. The CDR3 here is CASSLGGLNEKLFF. CDR3 sequence (DNA): TGTGCCAGCAGCTTGGGAGGTCTCAATGAAAAACTGTTTTTT.

There are a few counts of this clonotype. The genes are TRBV6-1 and TRBJ2-3; D tentatively reads TRBD1 or TRBD2 (5 bases each). Deletions cut 6 bases from V and 2 bases from J, with 15 bases between. The CDR3 extends over 15 amino acids. The germline V gene encodes CDR1 MNHNS and CDR2 SASEGT. This chain's CDR3 is CASRPPGTYTDTQYF. The CDR3 coding sequence is TGTGCCAGCAGACCGCCAGGGACGTACACAGATACGCAGTATTTT.

The V call is TRBV20-1, the J call TRBJ2-5, with D uncertain. This CDR3 spans 14 amino acids. The germline V gene has CDR1 DFQATT and CDR2 SNEGSKA (reference sequence). Trimming stripped 3 bases from V and 2 bases from J, with 13 bases between. The CDR3 loop reads CSARHITRQETQYF. For the CDR3, the DNA is TGCAGTGCTAGGCACATTACACGACAAGAGACCCAGTACTTC.

This rearrangement joins TRBV12-3 or TRBV12-4 to TRBJ2-7; 9 positions agree with TRBD2. The CDR3 has 16 residues. Trimming cost V 3 bases and J 9 bases; bases outside gene matches: 15. CDR3 sequence (DNA): TGTGCCAGCAGTTTGGGCCCCTTAGCGGGGGCCCTCGGGCAGTACTTC. It codes for CASSLGPLAGALGQYF.

The chain links TRBV4-3 to TRBJ2-1, with TRBD2 matching 13 bases. J lost 4 bases, V lost 4 bases, and 10 bases had no gene match. This CDR3 is 18 amino acids long. Looked up from germline, CDR1 is LGHNA and CDR2 is YSLEER. For the CDR3, the DNA is TGCGCCAGCAGCCCGGGTGGACTAGCGGGGGAAACTTACAATGAGCAGTTCTTC. The encoded protein is CASSPGGLAGETYNEQFF.

In this sample, this clonotype turned up a few times. The rearrangement joins TRBV29-1 to TRBJ2-1, with D tentatively TRBD1 (5 bases). V was trimmed by 1 base and J by 0 bases, leaving 10 bases between them. The CDR3 extends over 15 amino acids. Germline values: CDR1 SQVTM, CDR2 ANQGSEA. CDR3 protein: CSVEGTKNSYNEQFF. CDR3 bases: TGCAGCGTTGAAGGGACAAAAAACTCCTACAATGAGCAGTTCTTC.

This clonotype was seen a handful of times. The chain has TRBV12-3 or TRBV12-4 and TRBJ2-1; TRBD2 agrees at 9 bases. Trimming removed 6 bases from V and 7 bases from J; junction bases left unmatched: 10. This CDR3 has 15 residues. The CDR3 loop reads CASSPTSGGRNEQFF. The CDR3, as DNA: TGTGCCAGCAGCCCGACTAGCGGAGGGCGGAATGAGCAGTTCTTC.

The chain recombines TRBV6-1 with TRBJ2-6; D might be TRBD1 or TRBD2, each matching 6 bases. The CDR3 runs to 15 residues. CDR1 is MNHNS and CDR2 is SASEGT in the germline V gene. Deletions cut 2 bases from V and 4 bases from J, with 9 bases between. CDR3 amino acids: CASSERGRGANVLTF. As DNA, the CDR3 is TGTGCCAGCAGTGAACGGGGGCGAGGGGCCAACGTCCTGACTTTC.

The V and J genes are TRBV15 and TRBJ2-5; 7 bases map to TRBD2. Germline trimming cut 3 bases from V and 4 bases from J; bases unmatched to any gene: 8. CDR3 length: 15 residues. The germline V gene has CDR1 LNHNV and CDR2 YYDKDF (reference sequence). The CDR3 loop is CATSRVPWEGETQYF. CDR3 DNA sequence: TGTGCCACCAGCAGGGTACCGTGGGAGGGAGAGACCCAGTACTTC.

J is TRBJ2-7 and V is TRBV10-3; TRBD1 is a possible D gene (6 bases). The CDR3 length is 13 residues. Germline loops: CDR1 ENHRY, CDR2 SYGVKD. V was pared by 2 bases and J by 3 bases, with 8 bases between. The CDR3 DNA reads as TGTGCCATCAGTGAGGGACAGTACTACGAGCAGTACTTC. It is translated as CAISEGQYYEQYF.

This clonotype was observed a few times. The chain carries TRBV25-1 and TRBJ2-5; 7 bases agree with TRBD1. From germline, CDR1 is MGHDK and CDR2 SYGVNS. V shed 3 bases and J 5 bases; nucleotides not matched to a gene: 9. The CDR3 spans 15 residues. This CDR3 is CASSDDRAGRETQYF. CDR3 bases: TGTGCCAGCAGTGATGACAGGGCGGGTAGGGAGACCCAGTACTTC.

This clonotype was counted between two and nine times. V is TRBV9 and J is TRBJ2-7; TRBD1 is a possible D gene (6 bases). The CDR3 extends over 13 amino acids. Germline V gene data show CDR1 as SGDLS and CDR2 as YYNGEE. The V end was cut by 4 bases, the J end by 4 bases, with 12 bases between. The CDR3 protein is CASSPGTMYEQYF. CDR3 in DNA: TGTGCCAGCAGCCCTGGGACAATGTACGAGCAGTACTTC.

A few counts support this clonotype. Because the CDR3's place on the DNA is in doubt, the DNA is left out and the CDR3 is given as listed by TCRdb. V is TRBV6-5 and J is TRBJ1-4; the table's D gene call, TRBD1, was not cross checked with the DNA. With termini counted, the CDR3 has 16 amino acids. The germline gives CDR1 MNHEY, CDR2 SVGAGI. The CDR3 loop is CASRPDSGAGEKLFFF.

The rearrangement uses TRBV9 and TRBJ2-1; TRBD2 matches 12 bases. Unmatched junction bases numbered 4, after V lost 0 bases and J lost 9 bases. The CDR3 covers 15 residues. Germline V gene data show CDR1 as SGDLS and CDR2 as YYNGEE. CDR3 coding DNA: TGTGCCAGCAGCGTAGAAACTAGCGGGAGGAGTGAGCAGTTCTTC. The encoded protein is CASSVETSGRSEQFF.

V usage is TRBV6-1 and J usage is TRBJ1-2; 12 nucleotides align to TRBD1. Germline V gene sequence: CDR1 MNHNS, CDR2 SASEGT. The J segment lost 8 bases and the V segment lost 7 bases, leaving 8 bases of the junction unmatched. The CDR3 length is 14 residues. The CDR3 loop is CASKGTGGAIGYTF. The CDR3 DNA reads TGTGCCAGCAAAGGGACAGGGGGCGCGATCGGCTACACCTTC.

This rearrangement joins TRBV20-1 to TRBJ2-1; D remains unclear. Trimming cost V 1 base and J 6 bases, with 13 bases left between them. CDR1 and CDR2 (germline): DFQATT, SNEGSKA (reference sequence). This CDR3 is built from 14 residues. CDR3 nucleotide sequence: TGCAGTGCTAGAGGGGGAAGGGCGAGCAATGAGCAGTTCTTC. This translates into CSARGGRASNEQFF.

The CDR3 nucleotides read TGTGCCAGCAGTTACTCGCGAGCGGGAGCTATGAATGAGCAGTTCTTC. Its translation is CASSYSRAGAMNEQFF. The chain employs TRBV6-2 or TRBV6-3 and TRBJ2-1; 8 nucleotides line up with TRBD2. The length of the CDR3 is 16 residues. V lost 0 bases and J lost 7; bases outside the gene matches: 8. From germline, CDR1 is MNHEY and CDR2 SVGEGT.

The chain employs TRBV7-9 and TRBJ2-3, with TRBD2 matching 12 bases. The CDR3 covers 15 residues. V shed 5 bases, J shed 6 bases, and the junction held 6 bases outside the gene matches. CDR1 is SEHNR, CDR2 FQNEAQ, per germline (reference sequence). CDR3 residues: CASSDLGTSGDTQYF. The DNA of the CDR3 is TGTGCCAGCAGCGACTTGGGGACTAGCGGGGATACGCAGTATTTT.

In this sample, this clonotype turned up many times. This sequence joins TRBV20-1 and TRBJ2-7; the D is unclear. The CDR3 covers 13 residues. Trimming pared 6 bases from V and 2 bases from J, leaving 14 bases between. Germline CDR1 DFQATT, CDR2 SNEGSKA (reference sequence). The CDR3 DNA follows: TGCAGTGCCTCGGACGGAAGTCCCTACGAGCAGTACTTC. It is translated as CSASDGSPYEQYF.

V gene TRBV6-2 or TRBV6-3 combines with J gene TRBJ2-7; no reliable D call. The V gene's germline CDR1 is MNHEY and CDR2 SVGEGT. This CDR3 is 11 amino acids long. Trimming pared 5 bases from V and 3 bases from J, leaving 5 bases between. The DNA of the CDR3 is TGTGCCAGCAGTCCCTACTACGAGCAGTACTTC. It translates to CASSPYYEQYF.

CDR3 nucleotide sequence: TGTGCCAGCAGTTACTACGGCCACACTGAAGCTTTCTTT. Its protein product is CASSYYGHTEAFF. This chain uses TRBV6-5 with TRBJ1-1; D unclear. The germline gives CDR1 MNHEY, CDR2 SVGAGI. V was shortened by 1 base and J by 3 bases, with 6 bases between the two germline ends. CDR3 length: 13 amino acids.

This clonotype was recorded once. The chain uses TRBV14 and TRBJ1-2; D uncertain. Looked up from germline, CDR1 is SGHDN and CDR2 is FVKESK. This CDR3 spans 14 amino acids. V gave up 0 bases and J gave up 6 bases, with 11 bases separating them. CDR3 in DNA: TGTGCCAGCAGCCAAGATTTGGCACCTGATGGCTACACCTTC. It encodes CASSQDLAPDGYTF.

The gene calls are TRBV6-5 and TRBJ2-7; D assignment may be TRBD1 or TRBD2 (6 bases each). V was trimmed by 4 bases and J by 0 bases, leaving 13 bases between them. Germline values: CDR1 MNHEY, CDR2 SVGAGI. The CDR3 runs 15 residues. The CDR3 nucleotides are TGTGCCAGCAGTTCGCGGGGACACAGCTCCTACGAGCAGTACTTC. Translating gives CASSSRGHSSYEQYF.

This clonotype was seen only a few times. The rearrangement links TRBV5-1 to TRBJ1-2; TRBD1 matches at 8 bases. V lost 4 bases and J lost 5; bases outside the gene matches: 7. This CDR3 is built from 14 residues. Looked up from germline, CDR1 is SGHRS and CDR2 is YFSETQ. The CDR3 is CASSPAGQVYGYTF. As DNA, the CDR3 is TGCGCCAGCAGCCCCGCGGGACAGGTGTATGGCTACACCTTC.

This sequence joins TRBV5-1 and TRBJ1-1; 7 bases match TRBD1. The CDR3 is 16 residues long. Germline CDR1 SGHRS, CDR2 YFSETQ. J gave up 2 bases and V 6 bases, and 13 bases lay outside the gene matches. This CDR3 is CASTSRTGRGNTEAFF. Written as DNA, the CDR3 is TGCGCCAGCACCTCTCGGACAGGCCGAGGTAACACTGAAGCTTTCTTT. The full variable domain, its missing parts supplied by reference TRBV5-1 and TRBJ1-1, is KAGVTQTPRYLIKTRGQQVTLSCSPISGHRSVSWYQQTPGQGLQFLFEYFSETQRNKGNFPGRFSGRQFSNSRSEMNVSTLELGDSALYLCASTSRTGRGNTEAFFGQGTRLTVV.

This clonotype was counted only a few times. The CDR3 DNA follows: TGTGCCAGCAGTTACGGGGGCGCGGACACTGAAGCTTTCTTT. Translation: CASSYGGADTEAFF. The rearrangement links TRBV6-5 to TRBJ1-1; a possible D gene is TRBD1 (6 bases). The CDR3 has 14 residues. Germline V gene sequence: CDR1 MNHEY, CDR2 SVGAGI. V lost 2 bases, J lost 3 bases, and 10 bases lay in between.